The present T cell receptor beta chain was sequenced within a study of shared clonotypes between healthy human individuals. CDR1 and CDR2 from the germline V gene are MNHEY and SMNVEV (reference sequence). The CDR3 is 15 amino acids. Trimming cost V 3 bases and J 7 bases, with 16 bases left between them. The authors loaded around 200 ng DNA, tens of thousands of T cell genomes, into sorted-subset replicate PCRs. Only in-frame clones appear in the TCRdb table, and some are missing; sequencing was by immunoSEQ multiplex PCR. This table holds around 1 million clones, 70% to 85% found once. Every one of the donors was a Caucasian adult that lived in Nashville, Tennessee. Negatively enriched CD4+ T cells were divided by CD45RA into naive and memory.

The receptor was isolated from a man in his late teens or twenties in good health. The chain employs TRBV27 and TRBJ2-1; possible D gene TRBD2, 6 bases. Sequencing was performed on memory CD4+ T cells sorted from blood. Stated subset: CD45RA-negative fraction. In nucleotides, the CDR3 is TGTGCCAGCAGTTTGAGTAGCGGAGGTTGGAATGAGCAGTTCTTC. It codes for CASSLSSGGWNEQFF.